One sample yielded the 5 T cell receptor beta chains listed below, sequenced in a study of T-cell reconstitution after alpha-beta-depleted transplantation in children. Preparation of the TCRbeta library used unique molecular identifiers. TCRdb used MiXCR to reprocess the PCR reads, holding one entry per CDR3 protein. The sample shows roughly 310,000 distinct CDR3 sequences, around 20% of them seen only once. The sequencing used PBMCs, mostly from graft donor cells, collected 180 days after TCRalphabeta/CD19-depleted stem cell transplant. Receptor source: a male patient younger than 18 who had a stem cell transplant for acute lymphoblastic leukemia, so the T cells may come from the graft donor.

This clonotype was seen a few times. This chain uses TRBV3-1 with TRBJ1-1; possible D gene TRBD1, 6 bases. CDR3 length: 15 amino acids. Germline V gene lookup returns CDR1 LGHDT and CDR2 YNNKEL (reference sequence). V was clipped by 3 bases and J by 0 bases, with 11 bases between them. The CDR3 loop is CASSHRGPMNTEAFF. The CDR3 DNA reads as TGTGCCAGCAGCCACAGGGGACCTATGAACACTGAAGCTTTCTTT.

This clonotype was seen a single time. The V gene is TRBV12-3 or TRBV12-4, the J gene TRBJ2-1, with 10 bases that match TRBD2. V trimming: 6 bases; J trimming: 6 bases; junction bases outside the gene matches: 8. The CDR3 covers 15 residues. The CDR3 spells CASRGEREGGNEQFF. The CDR3 DNA follows: TGTGCCAGCAGGGGGGAGCGGGAGGGAGGCAATGAGCAGTTCTTC.

This clonotype came up a few times. This sequence joins TRBV5-1 and TRBJ2-7, with D possibly TRBD2 on 7 matching bases. The V end was cut by 1 base, the J end by 2 bases, with 28 bases between. CDR3 size: 20 residues. Germline V gene data show CDR1 as SGHRS and CDR2 as YFSETQ. CDR3 loop: CASSLMGGLAILGGPYEQYF. DNA for the CDR3: TGCGCCAGCAGCTTGATGGGGGGGCTGGCGATATTGGGCGGCCCCTACGAGCAGTACTTC.

This clonotype was observed a few times. The chain is built from TRBV11-1 and TRBJ2-5; 8 nucleotides line up with TRBD1. J gave up 4 bases and V 3 bases, and 7 bases lay outside the gene matches. The CDR3 has 15 amino acids. Germline CDR1 and CDR2: SGHAT and FQDESV (reference sequence). The CDR3 coding sequence is TGTGCCAGCAGCTTGGACCAGGGGGCGGGAGAGACCCAGTACTTC. Protein product: CASSLDQGAGETQYF.

There are a few counts of this clonotype. V is TRBV5-1 and J is TRBJ1-2, with D perhaps TRBD1 (6 bases). Trimming shortened V by 4 bases and J by 4 bases, and 11 bases separated the two germline ends. CDR3 length: 13 residues. Germline V CDR1 and CDR2: SGHRS, YFSETQ. The CDR3 nucleotides are TGCGCCAGCAGCACCCGGGGGCTCTATGGCTACACCTTC. Translated: CASSTRGLYGYTF.